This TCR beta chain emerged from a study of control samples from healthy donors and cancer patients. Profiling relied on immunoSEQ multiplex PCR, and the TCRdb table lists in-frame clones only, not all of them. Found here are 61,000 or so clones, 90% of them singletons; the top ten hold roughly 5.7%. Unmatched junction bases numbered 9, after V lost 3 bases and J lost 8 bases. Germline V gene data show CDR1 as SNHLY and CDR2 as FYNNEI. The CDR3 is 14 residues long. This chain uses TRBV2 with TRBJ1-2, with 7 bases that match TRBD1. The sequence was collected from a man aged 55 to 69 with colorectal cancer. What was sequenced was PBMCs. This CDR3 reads CASSDAGAGGGYTF. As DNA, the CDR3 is TGTGCCAGCAGTGACGCGGGGGCAGGGGGAGGCTACACCTTC. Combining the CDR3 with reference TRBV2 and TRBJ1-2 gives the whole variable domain EPEVTQTPSHQVTQMGQEVILRCVPISNHLYFYWYRQILGQKVEFLVSFYNNEISEKSEIFDDQFSVERPDGSNFTLKIRSTKLEDSAMYFCASSDAGAGGGYTFGSGTRLTVV.